This T cell receptor beta chain was identified in a study of blood T cell repertoires in COVID-19. As for the study in general: The origin of the acute and convalescent COVID-19 samples was the United States, Italy and Spain. T cells, B-cell-depleted T cells, or PBMCs provided the cDNA or gDNA that served as material.

The sample holds a few counts of this clone. Per the study methods: How many nucleated cells were present was estimated from reference gene primer amplification. Repertoires were generated with immunoSEQ multiplex PCR, while TCRdb's copy carries only in-frame clones and drops some. V and J calls and clone size are those listed in that table; D and trimming were worked out from the DNA. The data show some 70,000 clones, about nine tenths seen once. The ends were cut back, 4 bases at V and 7 bases at J, with 10 bases in the middle. In germline, CDR1 is KGHSH, CDR2 LQKENI. The CDR3 length is 12 residues.

This sequence was found in a middle-aged man with active COVID-19. The sequenced sample was peripheral blood. The chain employs TRBV18 and TRBJ1-1; D is ambiguous. The CDR3 here is CASSRGGSEAFF. CDR3 nucleotide sequence: TGTGCCAGCTCACGAGGTGGGAGTGAAGCTTTCTTT. The entire variable domain, with the rest obtained from reference TRBV18 and TRBJ1-1, is as follows: NAGVMQNPRHLVRRRGQEARLRCSPMKGHSHVYWYRQLPEEGLKFMVYLQKENIIDESGMPKERFSAEFPKEGPSILRIQQVVRGDSAAYFCASSRGGSEAFFGQGTRLTVV.